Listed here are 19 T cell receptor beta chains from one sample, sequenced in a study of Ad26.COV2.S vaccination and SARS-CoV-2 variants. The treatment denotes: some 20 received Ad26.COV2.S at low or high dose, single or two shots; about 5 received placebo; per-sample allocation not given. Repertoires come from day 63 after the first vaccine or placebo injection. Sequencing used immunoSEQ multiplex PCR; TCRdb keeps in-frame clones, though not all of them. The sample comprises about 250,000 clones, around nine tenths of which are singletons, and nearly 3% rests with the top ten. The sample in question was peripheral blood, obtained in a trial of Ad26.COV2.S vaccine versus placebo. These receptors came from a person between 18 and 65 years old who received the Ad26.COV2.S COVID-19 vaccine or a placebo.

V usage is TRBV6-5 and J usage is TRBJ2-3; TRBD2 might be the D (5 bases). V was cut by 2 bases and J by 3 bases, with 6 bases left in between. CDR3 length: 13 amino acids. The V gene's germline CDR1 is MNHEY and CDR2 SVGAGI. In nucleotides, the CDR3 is TGTGCCAGCAGTTACCGCGGGACAGATACGCAGTATTTT. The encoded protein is CASSYRGTDTQYF.

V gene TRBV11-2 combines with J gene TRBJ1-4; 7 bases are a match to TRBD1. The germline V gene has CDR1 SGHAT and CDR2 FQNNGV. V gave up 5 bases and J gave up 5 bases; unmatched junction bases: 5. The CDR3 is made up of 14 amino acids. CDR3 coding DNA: TGTGCCAGCAGCCGGGACAGACGAAATGAAAAACTGTTTTTT. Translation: CASSRDRRNEKLFF.

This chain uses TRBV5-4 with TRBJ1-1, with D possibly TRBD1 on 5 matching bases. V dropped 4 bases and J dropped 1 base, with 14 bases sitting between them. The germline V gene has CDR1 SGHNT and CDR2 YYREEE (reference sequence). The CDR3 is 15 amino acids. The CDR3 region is CASSPVSGPNTEAFF. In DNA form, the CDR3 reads TGTGCCAGCAGCCCGGTCTCGGGACCGAACACTGAAGCTTTCTTT.

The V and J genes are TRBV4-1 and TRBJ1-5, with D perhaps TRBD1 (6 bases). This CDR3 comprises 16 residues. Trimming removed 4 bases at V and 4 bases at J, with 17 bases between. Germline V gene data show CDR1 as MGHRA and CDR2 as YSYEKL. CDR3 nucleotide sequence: TGCGCCAGCAGCCGAGGGACACAGGGAGGGAATCAGCCCCAGCATTTT. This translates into CASSRGTQGGNQPQHF.

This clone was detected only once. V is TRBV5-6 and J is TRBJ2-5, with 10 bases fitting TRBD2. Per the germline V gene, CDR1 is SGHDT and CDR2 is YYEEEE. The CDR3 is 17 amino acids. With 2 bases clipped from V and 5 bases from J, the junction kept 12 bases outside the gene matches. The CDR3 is CASSLDRKREGRETQYF. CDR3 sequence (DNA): TGTGCCAGCAGCTTAGACCGTAAGCGGGAGGGCCGGGAGACCCAGTACTTC.

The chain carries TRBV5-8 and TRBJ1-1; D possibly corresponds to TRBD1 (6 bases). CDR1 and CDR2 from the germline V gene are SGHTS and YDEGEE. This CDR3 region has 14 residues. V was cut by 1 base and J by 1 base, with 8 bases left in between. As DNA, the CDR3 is TGTGCCAGCAGCTTGCGCAGGGGGAACACTGAAGCTTTCTTT. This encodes CASSLRRGNTEAFF.

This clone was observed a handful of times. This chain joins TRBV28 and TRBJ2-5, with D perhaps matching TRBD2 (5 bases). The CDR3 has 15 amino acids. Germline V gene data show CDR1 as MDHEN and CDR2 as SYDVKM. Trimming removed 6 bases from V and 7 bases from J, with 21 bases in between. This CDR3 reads CASSGLIELRGTQYF. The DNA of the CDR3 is TGTGCCAGCAGCGGACTCATAGAATTAAGAGGGACCCAGTACTTC.

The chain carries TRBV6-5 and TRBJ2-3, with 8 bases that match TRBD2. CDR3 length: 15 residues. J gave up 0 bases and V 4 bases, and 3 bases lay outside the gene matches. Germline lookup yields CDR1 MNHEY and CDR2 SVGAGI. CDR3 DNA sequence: TGTGCCAGCAGTTCAACTAGCGGCAGCACAGATACGCAGTATTTT. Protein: CASSSTSGSTDTQYF.

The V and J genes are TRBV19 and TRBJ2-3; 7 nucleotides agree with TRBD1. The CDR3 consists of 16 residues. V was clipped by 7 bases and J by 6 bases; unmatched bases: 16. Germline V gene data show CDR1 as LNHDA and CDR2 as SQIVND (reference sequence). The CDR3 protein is CASTPEWTGGTDTQYF. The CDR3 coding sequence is TGTGCCAGTACCCCAGAGTGGACAGGAGGAACGGATACGCAGTATTTT.

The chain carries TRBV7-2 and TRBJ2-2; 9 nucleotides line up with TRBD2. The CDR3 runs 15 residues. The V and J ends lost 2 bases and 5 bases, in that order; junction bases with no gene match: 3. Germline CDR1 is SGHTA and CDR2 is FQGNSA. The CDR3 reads CASSLSLAGTGELFF. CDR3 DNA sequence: TGTGCCAGCAGCTTAAGCCTAGCGGGGACCGGGGAGCTGTTTTTT.

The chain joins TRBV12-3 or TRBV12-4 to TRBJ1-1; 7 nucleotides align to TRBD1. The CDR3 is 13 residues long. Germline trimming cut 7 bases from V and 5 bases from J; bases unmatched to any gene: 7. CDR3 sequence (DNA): TGTGCCAGCAAGTTGGCAGGGGGGACTGAAGCTTTCTTT. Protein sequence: CASKLAGGTEAFF.

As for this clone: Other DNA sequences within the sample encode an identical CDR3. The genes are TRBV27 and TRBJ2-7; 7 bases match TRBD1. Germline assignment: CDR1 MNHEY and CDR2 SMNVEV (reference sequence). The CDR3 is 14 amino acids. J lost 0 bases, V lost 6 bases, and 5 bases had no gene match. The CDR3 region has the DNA TGTGCCAGCAGCGGACAGGACTCCTCCTACGAGCAGTACTTC. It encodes CASSGQDSSYEQYF.

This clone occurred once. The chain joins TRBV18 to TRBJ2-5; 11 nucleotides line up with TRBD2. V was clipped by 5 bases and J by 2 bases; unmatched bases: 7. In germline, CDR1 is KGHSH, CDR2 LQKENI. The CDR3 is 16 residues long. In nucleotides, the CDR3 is TGTGCCAGCTCATCGCGACTAGCGGGACATCAAGAGACCCAGTACTTC. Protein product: CASSSRLAGHQETQYF. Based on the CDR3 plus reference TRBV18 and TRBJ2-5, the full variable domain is NAGVMQNPRHLVRRRGQEARLRCSPMKGHSHVYWYRQLPEEGLKFMVYLQKENIIDESGMPKERFSAEFPKEGPSILRIQQVVRGDSAAYFCASSSRLAGHQETQYFGPGTRLLVL.

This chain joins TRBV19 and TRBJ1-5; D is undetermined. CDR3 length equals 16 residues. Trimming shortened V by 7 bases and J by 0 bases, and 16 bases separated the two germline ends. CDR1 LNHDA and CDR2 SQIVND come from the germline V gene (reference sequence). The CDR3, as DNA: TGTGCCAGTACCAACCGCGGACCGACTAGCAATCAGCCCCAGCATTTT. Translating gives CASTNRGPTSNQPQHF. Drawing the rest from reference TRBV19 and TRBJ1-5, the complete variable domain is DGGITQSPKYLFRKEGQNVTLSCEQNLNHDAMYWYRQDPGQGLRLIYYSQIVNDFQKGDIAEGYSVSREKKESFPLTVTSAQKNPTAFYLCASTNRGPTSNQPQHFGDGTRLSIL.

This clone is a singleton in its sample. CDR3 coding DNA: TGTGCCAGCTCCCCCTTAGCACCGGGCGGGCGTGGAGGGAATGAGCAGTTCTTC. Encoded protein: CASSPLAPGGRGGNEQFF. The chain combines TRBV18 with TRBJ2-1; TRBD2 might be the D (6 bases). The CDR3 runs to 18 residues. Germline CDR1 KGHSH, CDR2 LQKENI. Trimming took off 6 bases at V and 7 bases at J, with 28 bases between the two ends.

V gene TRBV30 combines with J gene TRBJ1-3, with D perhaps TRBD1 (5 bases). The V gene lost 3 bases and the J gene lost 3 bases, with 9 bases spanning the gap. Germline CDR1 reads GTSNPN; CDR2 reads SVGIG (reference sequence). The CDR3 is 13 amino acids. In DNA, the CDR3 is TGTGCCTGGAGCAGGGAGCTTGGAAACACCATATATTTT. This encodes CAWSRELGNTIYF.

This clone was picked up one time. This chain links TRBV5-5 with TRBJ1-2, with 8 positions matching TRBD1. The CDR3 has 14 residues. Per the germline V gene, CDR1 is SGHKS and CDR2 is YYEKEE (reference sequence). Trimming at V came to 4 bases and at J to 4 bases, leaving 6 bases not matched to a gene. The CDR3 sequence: CASSAGTGSYGYTF. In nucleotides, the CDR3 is TGTGCCAGCAGCGCGGGGACAGGATCCTATGGCTACACCTTC.

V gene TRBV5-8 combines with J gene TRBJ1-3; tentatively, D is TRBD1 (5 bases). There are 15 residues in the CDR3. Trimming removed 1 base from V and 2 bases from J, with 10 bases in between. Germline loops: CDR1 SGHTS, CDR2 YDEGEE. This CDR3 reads CASSLLRGAGNTIYF. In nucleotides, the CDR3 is TGTGCCAGCAGCTTGCTGAGGGGAGCTGGAAACACCATATATTTT.

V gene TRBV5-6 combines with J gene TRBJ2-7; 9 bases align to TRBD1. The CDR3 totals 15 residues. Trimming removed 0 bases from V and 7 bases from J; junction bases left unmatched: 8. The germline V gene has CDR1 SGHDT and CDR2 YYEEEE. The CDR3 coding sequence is TGTGCCAGCAGCTTGGTAGGACAGGGGCTTTGGGAGCAGTACGTC. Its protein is CASSLVGQGLWEQYV.